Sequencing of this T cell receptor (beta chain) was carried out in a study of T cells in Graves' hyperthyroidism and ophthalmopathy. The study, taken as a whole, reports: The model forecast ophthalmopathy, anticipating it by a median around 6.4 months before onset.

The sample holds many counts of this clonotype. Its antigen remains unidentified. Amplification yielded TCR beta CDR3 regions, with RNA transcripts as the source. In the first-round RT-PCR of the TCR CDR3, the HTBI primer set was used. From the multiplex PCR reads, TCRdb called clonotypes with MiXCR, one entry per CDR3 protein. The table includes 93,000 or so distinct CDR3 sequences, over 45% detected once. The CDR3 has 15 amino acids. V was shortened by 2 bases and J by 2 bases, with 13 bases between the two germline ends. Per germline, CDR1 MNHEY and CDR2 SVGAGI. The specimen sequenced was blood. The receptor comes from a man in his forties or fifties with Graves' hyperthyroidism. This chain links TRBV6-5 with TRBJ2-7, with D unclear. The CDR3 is CASSYDSGPTYEQYF. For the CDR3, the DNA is TGTGCCAGCAGTTACGATAGTGGGCCGACCTACGAGCAGTACTTC.